This T cell receptor (beta chain) is drawn from a study of blood T cells in healthy people across ages. Germline lookup yields CDR1 SNHLY and CDR2 FYNNEI. After removal of 5 bases from V and 9 bases from J, the junction contained 12 bases not matched to a gene. The CDR3 length is 15 residues. A sample-barcoded 5' primer and a J-beta primer mix were used in a second PCR of about 6 to 11 cycles. Every cDNA molecule carried a tag from a template-switch adaptor bearing 12 random nucleotides. TCRdb re-derived calls from the 5' RACE reads in MiXCR, one entry per CDR3 protein. The sample yields 550,000 to 800,000 distinct CDR3 sequences, over 20% seen once.

The V and J genes are TRBV2 and TRBJ2-1, with 8 bases lining up with TRBD2. The clonotype comes from a man between 65 and 85 years old in good health. Source material: blood. DNA for the CDR3: TGTGCCAGCAGTCCCCTGTCGGGAGGGTTTATTGAGCAGTTCTTC. It codes for CASSPLSGGFIEQFF.